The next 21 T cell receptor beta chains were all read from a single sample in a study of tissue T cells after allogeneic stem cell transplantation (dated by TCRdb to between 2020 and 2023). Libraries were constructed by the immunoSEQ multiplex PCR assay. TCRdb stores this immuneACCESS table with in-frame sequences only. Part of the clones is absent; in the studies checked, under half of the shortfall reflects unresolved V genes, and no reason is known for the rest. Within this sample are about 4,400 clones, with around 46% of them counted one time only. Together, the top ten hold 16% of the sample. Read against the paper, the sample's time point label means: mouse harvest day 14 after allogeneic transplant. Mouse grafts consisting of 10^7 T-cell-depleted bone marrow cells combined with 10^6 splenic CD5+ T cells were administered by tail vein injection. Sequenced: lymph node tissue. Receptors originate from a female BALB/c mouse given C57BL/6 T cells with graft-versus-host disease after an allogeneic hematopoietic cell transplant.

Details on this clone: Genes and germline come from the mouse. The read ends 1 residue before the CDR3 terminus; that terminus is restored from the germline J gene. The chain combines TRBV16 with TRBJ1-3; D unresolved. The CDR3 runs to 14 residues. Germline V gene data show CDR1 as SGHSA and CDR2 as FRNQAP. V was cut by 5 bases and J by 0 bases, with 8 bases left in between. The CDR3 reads CASSVRDSGNTLYF. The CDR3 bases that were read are TGTGCAAGCAGCGTCAGAGATTCTGGAAATACGCTCTAT.

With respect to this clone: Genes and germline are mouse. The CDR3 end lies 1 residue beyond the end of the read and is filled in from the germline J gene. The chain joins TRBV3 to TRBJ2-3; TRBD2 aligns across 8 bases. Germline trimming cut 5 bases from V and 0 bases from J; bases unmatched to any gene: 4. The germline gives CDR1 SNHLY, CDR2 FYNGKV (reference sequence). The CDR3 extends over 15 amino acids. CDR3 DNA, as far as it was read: TGTGCCAGCAGCCGCGGACTGGGTAGTGCAGAAACGCTGTAT. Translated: CASSRGLGSAETLY. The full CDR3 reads CASSRGLGSAETLYF. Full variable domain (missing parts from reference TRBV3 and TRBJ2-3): GPKVLQIPSHQIIDMGQMVTLNCDPVSNHLYFYWYKQILGQQMEFLVNFYNGKVMEKSKLFKDQFSVERPDGSYFTLKIQPTALEDSAVYFCASSRGLGSAETLYFGSGTRLTVL.

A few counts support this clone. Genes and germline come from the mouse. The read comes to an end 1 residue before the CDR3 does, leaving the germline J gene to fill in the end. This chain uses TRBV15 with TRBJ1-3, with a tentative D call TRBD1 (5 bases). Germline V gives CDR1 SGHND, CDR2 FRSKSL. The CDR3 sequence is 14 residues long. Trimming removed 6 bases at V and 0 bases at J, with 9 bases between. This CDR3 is CASSRQNSGNTLYF. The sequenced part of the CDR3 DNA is TGTGCCAGCAGCCGACAGAATTCTGGAAATACGCTCTAT. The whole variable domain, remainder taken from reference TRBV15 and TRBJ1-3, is DAGVTQTPRHEVAEKGQTIILKCEPVSGHNDLFWYRQTKIQGLELLSYFRSKSLMEDGGAFKDRFKAEMLNSSFSTLKIQPTEPKDSAVYLCASSRQNSGNTLYFGEGSRLIVV.

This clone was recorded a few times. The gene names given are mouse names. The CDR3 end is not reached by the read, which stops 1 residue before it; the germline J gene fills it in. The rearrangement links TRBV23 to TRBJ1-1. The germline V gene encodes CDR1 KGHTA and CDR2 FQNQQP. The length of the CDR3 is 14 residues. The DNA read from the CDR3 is TGCTCCAGCAGTCAATCGGGGCAAAACACAGAAGTCTTC. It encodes CSSSQSGQNTEVF. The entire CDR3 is CSSSQSGQNTEVFF.

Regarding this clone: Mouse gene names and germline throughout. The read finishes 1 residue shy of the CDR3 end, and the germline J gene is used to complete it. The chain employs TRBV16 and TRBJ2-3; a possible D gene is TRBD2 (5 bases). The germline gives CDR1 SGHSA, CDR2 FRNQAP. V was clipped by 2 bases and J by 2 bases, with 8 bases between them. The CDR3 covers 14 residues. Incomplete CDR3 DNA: TGTGCAAGCAGCTTAAGTGGGGTTGCAGAAACGCTGTAT. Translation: CASSLSGVAETLY. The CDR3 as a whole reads CASSLSGVAETLYF.

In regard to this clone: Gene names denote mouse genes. The CDR3 spells CAWSRDRGDERLFF. The CDR3 bases that were read are TGTGCCTGGAGTCGGGACAGGGGGGACGAAAGATTATTT. The chain has TRBV31 and TRBJ1-4; 11 nucleotides line up with TRBD1. The CDR3 end falls 1 residue outside the read, so it is completed with the germline J gene. The V gene's germline CDR1 is GKSSPN and CDR2 SITVG. The CDR3 has 14 amino acids. The ends lost 1 base at V and 6 bases at J; junction bases unmatched: 1.

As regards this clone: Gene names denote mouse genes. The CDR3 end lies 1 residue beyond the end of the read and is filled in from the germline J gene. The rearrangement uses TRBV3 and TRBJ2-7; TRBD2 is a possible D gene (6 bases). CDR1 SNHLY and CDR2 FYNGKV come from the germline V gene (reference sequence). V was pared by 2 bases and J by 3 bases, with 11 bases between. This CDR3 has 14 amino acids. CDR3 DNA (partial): TGTGCCAGCAGCTTAAGACTGGCGAACTATGAACAGTAC. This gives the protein CASSLRLANYEQY. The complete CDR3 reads CASSLRLANYEQYF. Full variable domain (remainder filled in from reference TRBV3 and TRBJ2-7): GPKVLQIPSHQIIDMGQMVTLNCDPVSNHLYFYWYKQILGQQMEFLVNFYNGKVMEKSKLFKDQFSVERPDGSYFTLKIQPTALEDSAVYFCASSLRLANYEQYFGPGTRLTVL.

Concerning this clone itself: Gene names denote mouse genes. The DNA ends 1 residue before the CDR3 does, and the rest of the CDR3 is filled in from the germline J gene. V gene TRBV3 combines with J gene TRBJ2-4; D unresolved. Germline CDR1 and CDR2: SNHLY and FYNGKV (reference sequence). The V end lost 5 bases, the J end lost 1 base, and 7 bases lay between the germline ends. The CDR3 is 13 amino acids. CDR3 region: CASSPLRQNTLYF. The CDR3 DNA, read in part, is TGTGCCAGCAGCCCCCTCCGTCAAAACACCTTGTAC.

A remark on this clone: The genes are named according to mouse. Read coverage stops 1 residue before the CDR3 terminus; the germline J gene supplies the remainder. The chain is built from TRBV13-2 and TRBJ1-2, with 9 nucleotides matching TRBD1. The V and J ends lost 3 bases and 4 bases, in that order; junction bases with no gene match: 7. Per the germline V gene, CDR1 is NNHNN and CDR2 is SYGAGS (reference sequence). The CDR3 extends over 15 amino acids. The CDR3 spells CASGVPGQGGSDYTF. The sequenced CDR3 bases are TGTGCCAGCGGTGTCCCGGGACAGGGTGGCTCCGACTACACC.

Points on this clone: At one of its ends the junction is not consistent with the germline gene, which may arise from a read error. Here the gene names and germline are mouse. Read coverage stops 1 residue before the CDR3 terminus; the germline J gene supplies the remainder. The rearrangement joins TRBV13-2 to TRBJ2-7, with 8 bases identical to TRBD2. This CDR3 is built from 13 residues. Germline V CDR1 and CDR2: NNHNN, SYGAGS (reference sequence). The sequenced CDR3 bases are TGTGCCCGCGGGGATGGGGGGGTGGGGGAACAGTAC. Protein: CARGDGGVGEQY. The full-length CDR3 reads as CARGDGGVGEQYF.

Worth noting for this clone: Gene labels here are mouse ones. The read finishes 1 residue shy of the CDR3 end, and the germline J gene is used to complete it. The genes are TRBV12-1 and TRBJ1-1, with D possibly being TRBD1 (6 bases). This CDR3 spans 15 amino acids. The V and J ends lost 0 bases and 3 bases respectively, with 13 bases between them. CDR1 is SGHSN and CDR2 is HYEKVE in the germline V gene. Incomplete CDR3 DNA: TGTGCCAGCTCTCTCGGAGGGGGGGCTTACACAGAAGTCTTC. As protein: CASSLGGGAYTEVF. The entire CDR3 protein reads CASSLGGGAYTEVFF.

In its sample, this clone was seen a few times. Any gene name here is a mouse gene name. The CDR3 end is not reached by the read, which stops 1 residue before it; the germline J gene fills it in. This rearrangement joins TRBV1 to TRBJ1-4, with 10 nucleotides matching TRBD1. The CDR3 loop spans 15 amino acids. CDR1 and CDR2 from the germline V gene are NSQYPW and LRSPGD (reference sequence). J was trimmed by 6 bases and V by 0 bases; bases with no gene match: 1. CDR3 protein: CTCSADGTGDERLFF. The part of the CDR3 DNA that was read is TGCACCTGCAGTGCAGATGGGACAGGGGACGAAAGATTATTT.

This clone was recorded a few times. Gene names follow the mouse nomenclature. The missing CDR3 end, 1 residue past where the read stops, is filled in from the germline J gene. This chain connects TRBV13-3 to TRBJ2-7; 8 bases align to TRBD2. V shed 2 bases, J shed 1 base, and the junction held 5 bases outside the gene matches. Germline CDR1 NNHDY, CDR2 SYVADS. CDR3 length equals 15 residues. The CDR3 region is CASSESWGASYEQYF. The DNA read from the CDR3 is TGTGCCAGCAGTGAGAGCTGGGGGGCGTCCTATGAACAGTAC.

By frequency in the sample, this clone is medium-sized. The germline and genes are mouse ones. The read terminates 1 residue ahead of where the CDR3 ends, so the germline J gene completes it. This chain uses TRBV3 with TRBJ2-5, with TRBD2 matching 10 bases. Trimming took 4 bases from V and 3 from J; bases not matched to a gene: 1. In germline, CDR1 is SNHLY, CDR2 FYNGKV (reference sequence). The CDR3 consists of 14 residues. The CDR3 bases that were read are TGTGCCAGCAGCTCGGGACTGGGGCAAGACACCCAGTAC. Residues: CASSSGLGQDTQY. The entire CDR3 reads CASSSGLGQDTQYF.

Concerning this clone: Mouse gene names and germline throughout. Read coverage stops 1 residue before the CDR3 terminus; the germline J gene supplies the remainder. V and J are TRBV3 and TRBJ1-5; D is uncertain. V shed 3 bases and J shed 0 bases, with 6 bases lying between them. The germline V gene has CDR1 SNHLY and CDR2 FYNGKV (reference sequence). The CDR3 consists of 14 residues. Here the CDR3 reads CASSFTYNNQAPLF. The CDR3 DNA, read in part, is TGTGCCAGCAGCTTCACATATAACAACCAGGCTCCGCTT.

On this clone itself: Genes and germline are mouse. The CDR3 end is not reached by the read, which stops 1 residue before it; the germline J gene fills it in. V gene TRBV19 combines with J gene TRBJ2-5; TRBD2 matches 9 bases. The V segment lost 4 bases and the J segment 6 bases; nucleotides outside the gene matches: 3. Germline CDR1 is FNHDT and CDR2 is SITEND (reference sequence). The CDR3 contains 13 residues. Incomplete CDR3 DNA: TGTGCCAGCAGTCTGGGGGGGGCGGACACCCAGTAC. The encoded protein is CASSLGGADTQY. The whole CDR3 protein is CASSLGGADTQYF.

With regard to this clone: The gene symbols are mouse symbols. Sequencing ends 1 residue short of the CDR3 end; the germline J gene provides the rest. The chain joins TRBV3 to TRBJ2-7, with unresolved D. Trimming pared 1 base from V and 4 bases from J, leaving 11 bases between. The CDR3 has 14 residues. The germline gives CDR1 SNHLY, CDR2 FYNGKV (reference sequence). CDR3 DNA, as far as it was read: TGTGCCAGCAGCTTAGGGCAGAGGGCTTATGAACAGTAC. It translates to CASSLGQRAYEQY. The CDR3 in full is CASSLGQRAYEQYF.

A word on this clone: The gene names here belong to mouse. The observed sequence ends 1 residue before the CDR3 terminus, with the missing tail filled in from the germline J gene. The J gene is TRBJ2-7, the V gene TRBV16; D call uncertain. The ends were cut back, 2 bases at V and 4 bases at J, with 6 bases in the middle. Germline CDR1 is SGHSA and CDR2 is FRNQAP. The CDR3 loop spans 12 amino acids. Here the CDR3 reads CASSLQSYEQYF. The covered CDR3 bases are TGTGCAAGCAGCTTACAGTCTTATGAACAGTAC.

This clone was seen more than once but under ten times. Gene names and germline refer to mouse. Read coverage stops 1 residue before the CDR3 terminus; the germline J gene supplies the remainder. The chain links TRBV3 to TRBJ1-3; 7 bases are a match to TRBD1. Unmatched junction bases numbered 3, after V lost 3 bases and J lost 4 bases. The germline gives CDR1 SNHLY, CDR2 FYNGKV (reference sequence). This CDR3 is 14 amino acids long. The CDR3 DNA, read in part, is TGTGCCAGCAGCTTGACAGGGAGAGGAAATACGCTCTAT. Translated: CASSLTGRGNTLY. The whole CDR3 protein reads CASSLTGRGNTLYF.

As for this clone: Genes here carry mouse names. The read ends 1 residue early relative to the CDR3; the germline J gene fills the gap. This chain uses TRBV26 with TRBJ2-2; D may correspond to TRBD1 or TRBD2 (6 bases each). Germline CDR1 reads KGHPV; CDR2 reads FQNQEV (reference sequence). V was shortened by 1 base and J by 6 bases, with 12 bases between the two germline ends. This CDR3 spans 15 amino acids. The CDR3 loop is CASSLWGRDAGQLYF. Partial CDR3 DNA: TGTGCCAGCAGTCTGTGGGGGCGCGACGCCGGGCAGCTCTAC.

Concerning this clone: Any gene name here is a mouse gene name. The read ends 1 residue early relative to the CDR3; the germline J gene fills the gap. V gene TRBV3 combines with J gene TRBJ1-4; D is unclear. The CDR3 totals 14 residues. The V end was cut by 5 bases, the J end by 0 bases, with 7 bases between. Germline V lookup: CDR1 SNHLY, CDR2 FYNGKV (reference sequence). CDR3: CASSPGISNERLFF. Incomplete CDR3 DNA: TGTGCCAGCAGCCCGGGAATTTCCAACGAAAGATTATTT.